This passage covers 7 T cell receptor beta chains from one sample sequenced in a study of T cell repertoires in cytomegalovirus infection. These receptors have no identified antigens. TCRdb analysed the reads with MiXCR anew, one entry per CDR3 protein. The top ten clones hold around an eighth of a sample with hundreds of thousands of distinct CDR3 sequences, more than 25% of them seen once. This specimen consisted of cultured CD8+ T cells from PBMCs, obtained from culture after CMV antigen stimulation. Every receptor here comes from a human donor in good health (CMV status not recorded). Some clones in this sample may be carry-over from other donors' samples.

This clonotype has ten or more counts. The gene calls are TRBV6-1 and TRBJ1-1; perhaps TRBD1 as D (5 bases). Germline values: CDR1 MNHNS, CDR2 SASEGT. V lost 5 bases and J lost 6, with 13 bases in between. The length of the CDR3 is 13 residues. CDR3 DNA sequence: TGTGCCAGCAGTCCAGGGAATGGTGCTGAAGCTTTCTTT. Amino acids: CASSPGNGAEAFF.

In its sample, this clonotype was seen a few times. The chain is built from TRBV19 and TRBJ2-7, with 11 bases lining up with TRBD1. This CDR3 region has 15 residues. Unmatched junction bases numbered 8, after V lost 5 bases and J lost 5 bases. CDR1 is LNHDA and CDR2 is SQIVND in the germline V gene (reference sequence). The CDR3 sequence is CASSAAGTGGHEQYF. CDR3 coding DNA: TGTGCCAGTAGTGCCGCCGGGACAGGGGGACACGAGCAGTACTTC.

The CDR3 protein is CASSLQDRESANTGELFF. CDR3 bases: TGTGCCAGCAGCCTTCAGGATAGGGAAAGTGCGAACACCGGGGAGCTGTTTTTT. The chain recombines TRBV3-1 with TRBJ2-2, with D unresolved. The CDR3 runs to 18 residues. CDR1 LGHDT and CDR2 YNNKEL come from the germline V gene (reference sequence). V was cut by 4 bases and J by 0 bases, with 18 bases left in between.

The sample holds a few counts of this clonotype. V is TRBV7-9 and J is TRBJ2-5, with D uncertain. In germline, CDR1 is SEHNR, CDR2 FQNEAQ (reference sequence). V lost 8 bases to trimming and J lost 3 bases, with 13 bases between them. The CDR3 is made up of 13 amino acids. The CDR3 DNA reads TGTGCCAGCTTTCGGTTACAAAAAGAGACCCAGTACTTC. As protein: CASFRLQKETQYF.

This clonotype was counted only a few times. V is TRBV15 and J is TRBJ2-7, with unresolved D. The CDR3 extends over 14 amino acids. Trimming stripped 2 bases from V and 3 bases from J, with 11 bases between. The germline V gene has CDR1 LNHNV and CDR2 YYDKDF (reference sequence). CDR3 coding DNA: TGTGCCACCAGCAGATCCAACGACAACTACGAGCAGTACTTC. This encodes CATSRSNDNYEQYF. Together with reference TRBV15 and TRBJ2-7, the CDR3 gives the full variable domain: DAMVIQNPRYQVTQFGKPVTLSCSQTLNHNVMYWYQQKSSQAPKLLFHYYDKDFNNEADTPDNFQSRRPNTSFCFLDIRSPGLGDTAMYLCATSRSNDNYEQYFGPGTRLTVT.

The rearrangement uses TRBV6-8 and TRBJ2-7, with 7 bases lining up with TRBD2. From germline, CDR1 is MNHGY and CDR2 SAAAGT. The trim removed 6 bases at V and 3 bases at J, leaving 11 bases unmatched. The CDR3 runs to 15 residues. This chain's CDR3 is CASRTFGGVVYEQYV. CDR3 sequence (DNA): TGTGCCAGCAGGACCTTTGGGGGGGTTGTCTACGAGCAGTACGTC.

The chain uses TRBV6-5 and TRBJ2-2; TRBD2 might be the D (5 bases). V lost 0 bases to trimming and J lost 5 bases, with 19 bases between them. The CDR3 has 18 residues. CDR1 and CDR2 from the germline V gene are MNHEY and SVGAGI. CDR3 loop: CASSYSSHRELITGELFF. The CDR3 DNA reads as TGTGCCAGCAGTTACTCGAGTCATAGGGAGTTAATAACCGGGGAGCTGTTTTTT.